One and the same sample provided the 17 T cell receptor beta chains below, sequenced in a study of cytomegalovirus exposure and HLA in healthy donors (dated by TCRdb to 2016 to 2017). Receptor libraries were prepared by the immunoSEQ multiplex PCR assay. The multiplex PCR relied on a mix of 60 forward primers for TCR Vbeta segments and 13 reverse primers for TCR Jbeta segments. TCRdb re-hosts the immuneACCESS table, in-frame sequences only. Its copies lack some clones; in the studies checked, an unresolved V gene accounts for under half of them, and the cause for the rest is not known. Across this sample there are about 150,000 clones, with 77% seen only once. The ten largest make up roughly 4.2% of the sample. The sample was PBMCs. These receptors all stem from a male donor in good health and CMV-seronegative.

The rearrangement uses TRBV15 and TRBJ1-5; no clear D gene. Germline V gene data show CDR1 as LNHNV and CDR2 as YYDKDF (reference sequence). CDR3 length: 15 amino acids. V was trimmed by 2 bases and J by 7 bases, leaving 15 bases between them. Written as DNA, the CDR3 is TGTGCCACCAGCAGATTAGGCGGGGTTAACCAGCCCCAGCATTTT. Translation: CATSRLGGVNQPQHF.

This chain's CDR3 is CASSATGTSYEQYF. The CDR3 bases are TGTGCCAGCAGCGCGACAGGGACATCGTACGAGCAGTACTTC. The V gene is TRBV5-8, the J gene TRBJ2-7, with 7 bases identical to TRBD1. V trimming: 4 bases; J trimming: 4 bases; junction bases outside the gene matches: 8. Germline loops: CDR1 SGHTS, CDR2 YDEGEE. CDR3 length: 14 residues. The full variable domain, in which reference TRBV5-8 and TRBJ2-7 provide the parts outside the CDR3, is EAGVTQSPTHLIKTRGQQATLRCSPISGHTSVYWYQQALGLGLQFLLWYDEGEERNRGNFPPRFSGRQFPNYSSELNVNALELEDSALYLCASSATGTSYEQYFGPGTRLTVT.

The chain uses TRBV19 and TRBJ1-6; D is ambiguous. The CDR3 has 17 amino acids. The germline V gene has CDR1 LNHDA and CDR2 SQIVND (reference sequence). V was trimmed by 2 bases and J by 1 base, leaving 12 bases between them. CDR3 DNA sequence: TGTGCCAGTAGTATACGCCCGGTACCATCCTATAATTCACCCCTCCACTTT. This codes for CASSIRPVPSYNSPLHF.

The chain carries TRBV5-1 and TRBJ1-6; D is possibly TRBD1 (5 bases). V lost 0 bases and J lost 4, with 11 bases in between. CDR1 and CDR2 from the germline V gene are SGHRS and YFSETQ. CDR3 length: 16 amino acids. The CDR3: CASSLEPGRYNSPLHF. The CDR3 DNA reads TGCGCCAGCAGCTTGGAGCCAGGGAGGTATAATTCACCCCTCCACTTT.

V and J are TRBV27 and TRBJ2-3; TRBD1 might be the D (6 bases). V shed 4 bases and J shed 0 bases, with 14 bases lying between them. The CDR3 totals 16 residues. The germline CDR1 and CDR2 sequences are MNHEY and SMNVEV (reference sequence). The CDR3 DNA sequence: TGTGCCAGCAGTTCTCTGGGGACACCTAGCACAGATACGCAGTATTTT. This translates into CASSSLGTPSTDTQYF.

The genes are TRBV7-9 and TRBJ2-1; 15 bases align to TRBD2. The CDR3 is 15 residues long. The germline V gene encodes CDR1 SEHNR and CDR2 FQNEAQ (reference sequence). Trimming cost V 1 base and J 15 bases; bases outside gene matches: 7. DNA for the CDR3: TGTGCCAGCAGCTTAGGGACTAGCGGGGGGGCCCACCTGTTCTTC. Translated: CASSLGTSGGAHLFF.

This chain connects TRBV7-3 to TRBJ1-1; 7 nucleotides agree with TRBD1. Losses at the gene ends were 5 bases for V and 8 bases for J; bases not matched to a gene: 17. Germline CDR1 reads SGHTA; CDR2 reads FQGTGA. This CDR3 region has 16 residues. DNA for the CDR3: TGTGCCAGCAGCCGTTTTTTACAGGGGCCCGTGCGGGAAGCTTTCTTT. Amino acids: CASSRFLQGPVREAFF.

The genes are TRBV6-6 and TRBJ1-4; the D gene is possibly TRBD1 (5 bases). The CDR3 loop spans 14 amino acids. Germline V gene lookup returns CDR1 MNHNY and CDR2 SVGAGI (reference sequence). V lost 6 bases to trimming and J lost 1 base, with 9 bases between them. CDR3 region: CASRGARTNEKLFF. The CDR3 nucleotides read TGTGCCAGCAGAGGGGCGAGAACTAATGAAAAACTGTTTTTT.

This clone was counted between two and nine times. The chain carries TRBV7-9 and TRBJ2-7; 9 bases fit TRBD1. The CDR3 is 15 amino acids. The junction had 9 bases not matched to a gene; V was cut back by 3 bases and J by 6 bases. From germline, CDR1 is SEHNR and CDR2 FQNEAQ (reference sequence). The CDR3 loop reads CASSFGDRVGSEQYF. The CDR3 DNA reads as TGTGCCAGCAGCTTCGGGGACAGGGTTGGAAGCGAGCAGTACTTC.

This rearrangement joins TRBV4-1 to TRBJ2-5; 7 bases align to TRBD2. Germline trimming cut 2 bases from V and 1 base from J; bases unmatched to any gene: 4. The CDR3 has 15 residues. From germline, CDR1 is MGHRA and CDR2 YSYEKL. The CDR3 DNA sequence: TGCGCCAGCAGCCAATTTATAGCGGGCCAAGAGACCCAGTACTTC. This encodes CASSQFIAGQETQYF.

This chain links TRBV18 with TRBJ2-6; D gene unclear. This CDR3 comprises 15 residues. CDR1 is KGHSH, CDR2 LQKENI, per germline. The V gene lost 0 bases and the J gene lost 2 bases, with 5 bases spanning the gap. Written as DNA, the CDR3 is TGTGCCAGCTCACCACCTCAGGCTGGGGCCAACGTCCTGACTTTC. Translation: CASSPPQAGANVLTF.

V is TRBV7-6 and J is TRBJ2-1; 7 bases fit TRBD2. Per the germline V gene, CDR1 is SGHVS and CDR2 is FNYEAQ. The CDR3 spans 15 residues. After removal of 0 bases from V and 2 bases from J, the junction contained 1 base not matched to a gene. The DNA of the CDR3 is TGTGCCAGCAGCTTAGCGGGGAGGGCCTACAATGAGCAGTTCTTC. Protein sequence: CASSLAGRAYNEQFF.

The gene calls are TRBV5-1 and TRBJ2-3; 16 bases fit TRBD2. CDR1 is SGHRS, CDR2 YFSETQ, per germline. The CDR3 sequence is 18 residues long. J was trimmed by 0 bases and V by 3 bases; bases with no gene match: 4. The CDR3, as DNA: TGCGCCAGCAGCTGGGGACTAGCGGGAGGGCATAGCACAGATACGCAGTATTTT. This gives the protein CASSWGLAGGHSTDTQYF.

The J gene is TRBJ2-1, the V gene TRBV4-1, with D perhaps TRBD1 (5 bases). The CDR3 runs to 16 residues. Germline V gene lookup returns CDR1 MGHRA and CDR2 YSYEKL. V gave up 3 bases and J gave up 0 bases, with 12 bases separating them. The CDR3 bases are TGCGCCAGCAGCCAGGCGACAGCCTCCTCCTACAATGAGCAGTTCTTC. Amino acids: CASSQATASSYNEQFF.

This chain connects TRBV12-5 to TRBJ2-3; D is ambiguous. This CDR3 is 13 amino acids long. Deletions cut 0 bases from V and 4 bases from J, with 5 bases between. CDR1 is LGHNT, CDR2 FRNRAP, per germline. The CDR3 loop is CASGLVAADTQYF. CDR3 nucleotide sequence: TGTGCTAGTGGTTTGGTGGCCGCAGATACGCAGTATTTT.

The chain has TRBV4-2 and TRBJ2-2, with 8 bases that match TRBD2. V lost 0 bases to trimming and J lost 1 base; unmatched junction nucleotides: 4. The CDR3 length is 17 residues. Germline-derived CDR1 and CDR2 are LGHNA and YNFKEQ. The CDR3 region is CASSQETLAGNTGELFF. The CDR3 nucleotides are TGTGCCAGCAGCCAAGAAACCCTAGCGGGGAACACCGGGGAGCTGTTTTTT.

This clone came up once. J is TRBJ2-7 and V is TRBV5-1; D is uncertain. CDR1 and CDR2 (germline): SGHRS, YFSETQ. This CDR3 comprises 13 residues. The V end was cut by 4 bases, the J end by 2 bases, with 10 bases between. The CDR3 nucleotides read TGCGCCAGCAGCGCCGCAGGTACCTACGAGCAGTACTTC. The encoded protein is CASSAAGTYEQYF.